Each of the 10 T cell receptor beta chains below was sequenced from the same sample in a study of CD8 T cells in Susac syndrome. With random hexamers, roughly 0.45 to 1 ug RNA was reverse transcribed. One entry per CDR3 protein, called by TCRdb with MiXCR from the immunoSEQ multiplex PCR reads. The sample shows roughly 140,000 distinct CDR3 sequences, about 93% of them seen only once. The sample comprised CD8+ T cells from PBMCs. Every receptor here comes from a human donor in good health.

The rearrangement uses TRBV27 and TRBJ1-2; D unresolved. Germline V gene sequence: CDR1 MNHEY, CDR2 SMNVEV (reference sequence). The length of the CDR3 is 14 residues. V dropped 0 bases and J dropped 4 bases, with 9 bases sitting between them. The CDR3 nucleotides are TGTGCCAGCAGTTTATCAGGGCGCGGCTATGGCTACACCTTC. It yields the protein CASSLSGRGYGYTF.

V is TRBV4-1 and J is TRBJ2-2, with 11 bases matching TRBD2. The CDR3 has 15 residues. Looked up from germline, CDR1 is MGHRA and CDR2 is YSYEKL. The V gene end was trimmed by 3 bases and the J gene end by 5 bases; junction bases not matched to a gene: 2. The CDR3 DNA reads as TGCGCCAGCAGCCAGGGGACTAGCGGAACCGGGGAGCTGTTTTTT. Encoded protein: CASSQGTSGTGELFF.

CDR3 protein: CASSFLGDNQPQHF. Written as DNA, the CDR3 is TGTGCCAGCAGTTTTTTGGGAGACAATCAGCCCCAGCATTTT. The rearrangement uses TRBV27 and TRBJ1-5; D ambiguous. Germline-derived CDR1 and CDR2 are MNHEY and SMNVEV (reference sequence). The V and J ends lost 3 bases and 3 bases respectively, with 9 bases between them. The CDR3 runs to 14 residues.

The V and J genes are TRBV12-3 or TRBV12-4 and TRBJ2-5; tentatively, D is TRBD2 (5 bases). CDR3 size: 14 residues. The V end lost 3 bases, the J end lost 3 bases, and 11 bases lay between the germline ends. The CDR3 region is CASSLLGAEETQYF. The CDR3 DNA sequence: TGTGCCAGCAGTTTGTTGGGAGCGGAAGAGACCCAGTACTTC.

The chain is built from TRBV15 and TRBJ2-1; 8 bases are shared with TRBD2. Trimming at V came to 4 bases and at J to 7 bases, leaving 6 bases not matched to a gene. Germline V CDR1 and CDR2: LNHNV, YYDKDF (reference sequence). There are 14 residues in the CDR3. CDR3 residues: CATSTSGRYNEQFF. CDR3 bases: TGTGCCACCAGCACCAGCGGGAGATATAATGAGCAGTTCTTC.

DNA for the CDR3: TGCAGTGTTCGATTGGGGGCCTACGAGCAGTACTTC. This codes for CSVRLGAYEQYF. The chain uses TRBV20-1 and TRBJ2-7, with D perhaps being TRBD1 or TRBD2 (5 bases each). Trimming left V 7 bases short and J 2 bases short, with 12 bases between. Germline loops: CDR1 DFQATT, CDR2 SNEGSKA (reference sequence). The length of the CDR3 is 12 residues.

The V gene is TRBV20-1, the J gene TRBJ1-2; 9 bases are shared with TRBD1. The V segment lost 2 bases and the J segment 5 bases; nucleotides outside the gene matches: 6. Germline V gives CDR1 DFQATT, CDR2 SNEGSKA (reference sequence). CDR3 length equals 14 residues. The CDR3 DNA follows: TGCAGTGCTAGACTTCGGACAGGGGATTATGGCTACACCTTC. Translating gives CSARLRTGDYGYTF.

This chain connects TRBV7-9 to TRBJ2-1; D might be TRBD2 (5 bases). Deletions cut 3 bases from V and 7 bases from J, with 7 bases between. The CDR3 consists of 12 residues. The germline CDR1 and CDR2 sequences are SEHNR and FQNEAQ (reference sequence). The CDR3 sequence: CASSFGRNEQFF. The CDR3 DNA reads TGTGCCAGCAGCTTTGGGAGAAATGAGCAGTTCTTC.

J is TRBJ2-5 and V is TRBV20-1, with no clear D. The germline V and J ends were trimmed by 6 bases and 9 bases, with 8 bases remaining between them. The CDR3 is 9 amino acids. In germline, CDR1 is DFQATT, CDR2 SNEGSKA (reference sequence). CDR3 sequence (DNA): TGCAGTGCCCGTGGGGCCCAGTACTTC. Residues: CSARGAQYF.

The CDR3: CASSLVAGVREQYF. For the CDR3, the DNA is TGTGCCAGCAGCTTAGTAGCGGGAGTCCGCGAGCAGTACTTC. The rearrangement joins TRBV7-8 to TRBJ2-7; the match to TRBD2 covers 9 bases. Per germline, CDR1 SGHVS and CDR2 FQNEAQ. This CDR3 region has 14 residues. J gave up 6 bases and V 1 base, and 4 bases lay outside the gene matches.